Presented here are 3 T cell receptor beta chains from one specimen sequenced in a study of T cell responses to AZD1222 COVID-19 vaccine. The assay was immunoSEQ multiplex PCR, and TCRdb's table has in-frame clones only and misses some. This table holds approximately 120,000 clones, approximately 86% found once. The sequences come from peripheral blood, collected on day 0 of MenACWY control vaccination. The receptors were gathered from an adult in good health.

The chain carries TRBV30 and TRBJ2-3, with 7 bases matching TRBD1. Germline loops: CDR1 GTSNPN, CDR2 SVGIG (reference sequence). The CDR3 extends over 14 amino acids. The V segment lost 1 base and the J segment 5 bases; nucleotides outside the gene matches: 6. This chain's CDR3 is CAWSGPRTGDTQYF. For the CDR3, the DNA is TGTGCCTGGAGTGGCCCGAGGACAGGAGATACGCAGTATTTT.

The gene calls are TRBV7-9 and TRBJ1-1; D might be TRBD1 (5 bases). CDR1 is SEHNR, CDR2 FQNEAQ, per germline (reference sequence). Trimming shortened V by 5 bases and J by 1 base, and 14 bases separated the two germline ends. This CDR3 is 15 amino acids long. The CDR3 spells CASSARGAGNTEAFF. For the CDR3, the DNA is TGTGCCAGCAGCGCCCGTGGGGCGGGGAACACTGAAGCTTTCTTT.

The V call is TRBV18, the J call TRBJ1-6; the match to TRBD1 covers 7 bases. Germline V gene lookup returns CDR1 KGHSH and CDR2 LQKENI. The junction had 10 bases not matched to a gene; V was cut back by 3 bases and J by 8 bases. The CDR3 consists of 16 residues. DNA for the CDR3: TGTGCCAGCTCACCGAGGACAGGAGTAGCACATTCACCCCTCCACTTT. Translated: CASSPRTGVAHSPLHF.